These 8 T cell receptor beta chains originate from one sample sequenced in a study of vaccination and CD4 T cells after COVID-19 (dated by TCRdb to between 2021 and 2022). Library preparation was by PCR. The sequencer listed for this sample is Illumina iSeq 100. DNA from cultured CD4+ T cells underwent TCR sequencing with the Oncomine TCR Beta short-read assay at the Johns Hopkins FTIC core. TCRdb handled the public reads itself, with Q25 trimming in fastp and clone calling in MiXCR, and kept productive beta chains. CDR3 protein duplicates are merged, each entry listing the most common genes and DNA. In this sample the table shows over 15,000 distinct CDR3 sequences, around 55% of which occur a single time. Of the sample, roughly 30% is held by the ten largest clones. These receptors have no known antigen. The label giving this sample's treatment or condition can be read as: roughly 10-day PBMC culture with coronavirus spike peptide pools or control peptides (ViraFEST assay).

The sample in question was cultured CD4+ T cells from blood, obtained after SARS-CoV-2 vaccination. Receptors were obtained from a human donor with COVID-19.

This clonotype turned up a few times. The chain couples TRBV5-1 to TRBJ2-7, with D tentatively TRBD1 (5 bases). The CDR3 totals 13 residues. The V gene lost 3 bases and the J gene lost 2 bases, with 9 bases spanning the gap. Looked up from germline, CDR1 is SGHRS and CDR2 is YFSETQ. The CDR3 sequence is CASSSQVTYEQYF. The DNA of the CDR3 is TGCGCCAGCAGCTCACAGGTTACCTACGAGCAGTACTTC.

The table lists this clonotype with a few counts. The chain uses TRBV6-1 and TRBJ2-7; TRBD2 is a possible D gene (5 bases). The CDR3 is 14 amino acids. Trimming left V 8 bases short and J 3 bases short, with 17 bases between. CDR1 is MNHNS, CDR2 SASEGT, per germline. The CDR3 loop is CASDSGLGSYEQYF. For the CDR3, the DNA is TGTGCCAGCGATTCGGGGTTGGGCAGCTACGAGCAGTACTTC.

CDR3 region: CASRNFGNTIYF. DNA of the CDR3: TGTGCCAGTAGAAACTTTGGAAACACCATATATTTT. V and J are TRBV19 and TRBJ1-3; D gene unclear. The V end was cut by 6 bases, the J end by 3 bases, with 6 bases between. Germline CDR1 reads LNHDA; CDR2 reads SQIVND (reference sequence). This CDR3 has 12 amino acids.

CDR3 loop: CASRGTGTGETPLHF. In DNA form, the CDR3 reads TGTGCCAGCAGAGGGACCGGGACAGGGGAAACACCCCTCCACTTT. The chain recombines TRBV6-1 with TRBJ1-6; TRBD1 agrees at 10 bases. Looked up from germline, CDR1 is MNHNS and CDR2 is SASEGT. V shed 6 bases, J shed 11 bases, and the junction held 10 bases outside the gene matches. This CDR3 spans 15 amino acids.

J is TRBJ2-1 and V is TRBV29-1; 11 nucleotides match TRBD1. J lost 9 bases, V lost 7 bases, and 11 bases had no gene match. The CDR3 covers 14 residues. Germline assignment: CDR1 SQVTM and CDR2 ANQGSEA. CDR3 amino acids: CSAWGDRGSSEQFF. Here the CDR3 DNA reads TGCAGCGCTTGGGGGGACAGGGGGTCCAGTGAGCAGTTCTTC.

The CDR3 protein is CSARDYRADQPQHF. For the CDR3, the DNA is TGCAGTGCTAGAGATTACAGGGCGGATCAGCCCCAGCATTTT. The rearrangement uses TRBV20-1 and TRBJ1-5; a weak D match, TRBD1 (6 bases). Between the trimmed V and J ends, which lost 0 bases and 5 bases, there was a span of 11 bases. Germline CDR1 is DFQATT and CDR2 is SNEGSKA (reference sequence). This CDR3 is 14 amino acids long.

The chain is built from TRBV6-2 or TRBV6-3 and TRBJ2-7; D remains ambiguous. Germline V gene lookup returns CDR1 MNHEY and CDR2 SVGEGT. The CDR3 has 11 amino acids. The V end lost 4 bases, the J end lost 4 bases, and 5 bases lay between the germline ends. For the CDR3, the DNA is TGTGCCAGCAGTTCCCAGTACGAGCAGTACTTC. This encodes CASSSQYEQYF.

The chain joins TRBV2 to TRBJ1-1, with unresolved D. The CDR3 loop spans 14 amino acids. Trimming took off 8 bases at V and 0 bases at J, with 13 bases between the two ends. In germline, CDR1 is SNHLY, CDR2 FYNNEI. CDR3 bases: TGTGCCAGCCGAAGGTTGACCCTGAACACTGAAGCTTTCTTT. It yields the protein CASRRLTLNTEAFF.